This is a list of T cell receptor beta chains from one sample in a study of T cell responses to AZD1222 COVID-19 vaccine. TCRdb keeps only in-frame clones here, not all; method: immunoSEQ multiplex PCR. The table records around 160,000 clones, about nine tenths of them present only once. Source: peripheral blood, taken on day 0 of AZD1222 vaccination. These receptors were collected from an adult in good health. The CDR3 runs from the conserved cysteine through the conserved F or W. The order of the fields is D gene, V gene, clone size, J gene, CDR3 protein, CDR3 DNA. The D gene is left open where the match is weak. The size field is filled for only some rows; it gives once, few, many or a size class.

.	TRBV28	.	TRBJ1-2	CASSLGSVVVNGYTF	TGTGCCAGCAGTTTAGGGTCAGTCGTCGTGAATGGCTACACCTTC
.	TRBV5-1	.	TRBJ1-1	CASSLASTTGARAFF	TGCGCCAGCAGCTTGGCCTCCACGACAGGCGCGAGGGCTTTCTTT
TRBD1	TRBV28	.	TRBJ2-3	CASSLRLLRRGTQYF	TGTGCCAGCAGTTTACGCCTGCTTCGCAGGGGGACGCAGTATTTT
.	TRBV19	.	TRBJ1-1	CASTPRNRADTEAFF	TGTGCCAGTACCCCTCGTAACCGGGCCGACACTGAAGCTTTCTTT
.	TRBV9	.	TRBJ2-1	CASSVRMSSYNEQFF	TGTGCCAGCAGCGTACGGATGAGCTCCTACAATGAGCAGTTCTTC
.	TRBV6-5	.	TRBJ1-1	CASSYQVQRKTEAFF	TGTGCCAGCAGTTACCAAGTTCAAAGGAAGACTGAAGCTTTCTTT
.	TRBV5-5	.	TRBJ1-2	CASSLVASGRAGGYTF	TGTGCCAGCAGCTTGGTGGCATCGGGCAGGGCGGGTGGCTACACCTTC
.	TRBV15	.	TRBJ1-4	CATSRVTATNEKLFF	TGTGCCACCAGCAGAGTGACGGCAACTAATGAAAAACTGTTTTTT
TRBD1	TRBV7-8	.	TRBJ2-1	CASSPQGTTYNEQFF	TGTGCCAGCAGCCCACAGGGGACAACCTACAATGAGCAGTTCTTC
TRBD1	TRBV6-2/TRBV6-3	.	TRBJ1-2	CASSRSQGAVFFSGYTF	TGTGCCAGCAGCCGATCACAGGGGGCAGTTTTCTTTTCTGGCTACACCTTC
.	TRBV5-5	.	TRBJ1-2	CASSPSRALYSNYGYTF	TGTGCCAGCAGCCCCTCAAGGGCCCTGTACTCTAACTATGGCTACACCTTC
TRBD1	TRBV7-2	.	TRBJ1-2	CASSLNTGVKGYTF	TGTGCCAGCAGCTTAAACACAGGGGTTAAAGGCTACACCTTC
.	TRBV4-2	.	TRBJ2-1	CASSQDLGSKFF	TGTGCCAGCAGCCAAGATCTTGGCTCTAAGTTCTTC
TRBD1	TRBV12-5	few	TRBJ2-7	CASGFGDSPEQYF	TGTGCTAGTGGTTTCGGGGACAGCCCCGAGCAGTACTTC
.	TRBV7-8	.	TRBJ1-4	CASSLVPRPNEKLFF	TGTGCCAGCAGCTTAGTCCCTAGGCCTAATGAAAAACTGTTTTTT
TRBD1	TRBV18	.	TRBJ1-6	CASSPGQGNSPLHF	TGTGCCAGCTCACCTGGACAGGGGAATTCACCCCTCCACTTT
TRBD1	TRBV2	.	TRBJ1-4	CASSYRDREKLFF	TGTGCCAGCAGCTACCGGGACAGAGAAAAACTGTTTTTT
.	TRBV20-1	few	TRBJ1-2	CSASTGNGYTF	TGCAGTGCTTCAACAGGGAATGGCTACACCTTC
TRBD1	TRBV29-1	.	TRBJ1-1	CSAGQGNTEAFF	TGCAGCGCGGGACAGGGGAACACTGAAGCTTTCTTT
TRBD2	TRBV5-6	.	TRBJ2-5	CASSLERGGAGETQYF	TGTGCCAGCAGCTTGGAGCGCGGGGGGGCCGGGGAGACCCAGTACTTC
.	TRBV27	.	TRBJ1-4	CASSLLGTTNEKLFF	TGTGCCAGCAGTTTATTAGGGACAACTAATGAAAAACTGTTTTTT
.	TRBV6-5	.	TRBJ1-5	CASSSGLRNQPQHF	TGTGCCAGCAGCTCGGGACTCAGGAATCAGCCCCAGCATTTT
TRBD1	TRBV6-2/TRBV6-3	.	TRBJ2-7	CASSEPGQGHYEQYF	TGTGCCAGCAGCGAACCGGGACAGGGGCACTACGAGCAGTACTTC
.	TRBV7-9	once	TRBJ2-7	CASSLQAMGYEQYF	TGTGCCAGCAGCTTACAGGCCATGGGCTACGAGCAGTACTTC
.	TRBV13	.	TRBJ2-7	CASSHPGLPEDEQYF	TGTGCCAGCAGCCATCCGGGACTCCCCGAGGACGAGCAGTACTTC
.	TRBV18	.	TRBJ1-6	CASSLDGAGSPLHF	TGTGCCAGCTCACTAGACGGCGCGGGTTCACCCCTCCACTTT
TRBD2	TRBV9	.	TRBJ2-6	CASSLRTSGNRANVLTF	TGTGCCAGCAGCTTAAGGACTAGCGGGAACAGGGCCAACGTCCTGACTTTC
.	TRBV7-9	.	TRBJ1-6	CASSPTVDSPLHF	TGTGCCAGCAGCCCCACTGTGGATTCACCCCTCCACTTT
.	TRBV18	.	TRBJ2-7	CASSDGGGQLYEQYF	TGTGCCAGCTCAGACGGCGGGGGACAGCTCTACGAGCAGTACTTC
TRBD1	TRBV30	.	TRBJ1-6	CAWSTTGDSPLHF	TGTGCCTGGAGCACAACAGGGGATTCACCCCTCCACTTT
TRBD2	TRBV28	.	TRBJ2-3	CASSLDVLAGVADTQYF	TGTGCCAGCAGTTTAGATGTCCTAGCGGGAGTGGCAGATACGCAGTATTTT
.	TRBV15	few	TRBJ1-3	CATSRDLGGNTIYF	TGTGCCACCAGCAGAGATTTGGGGGGAAACACCATATATTTT
TRBD1	TRBV7-9	.	TRBJ1-4	CASTRTGVATNEKLFF	TGTGCCAGCACCCGGACAGGGGTTGCAACTAATGAAAAACTGTTTTTT
.	TRBV9	once	TRBJ2-3	CASSASPQGRGPDTQYF	TGTGCCAGCAGCGCCTCCCCACAGGGAAGGGGACCAGATACGCAGTATTTT
.	TRBV6-4	.	TRBJ1-4	CASAPEAGWGKLFF	TGTGCCAGCGCTCCGGAGGCAGGGTGGGGAAAACTGTTTTTT
.	TRBV27	.	TRBJ1-2	CASSPNLVNYGYTF	TGTGCCAGCAGTCCCAACTTGGTAAACTATGGCTACACCTTC
.	TRBV6-5	once	TRBJ2-4	CASSPQWGPKNIQYF	TGTGCCAGCAGCCCCCAGTGGGGACCCAAAAACATTCAGTACTTC
.	TRBV4-1	.	TRBJ1-2	CASSIRLAENYGYTF	TGCGCCAGCAGCATCCGGCTTGCAGAGAACTATGGCTACACCTTC
TRBD2	TRBV4-1	.	TRBJ2-1	CASSQDSGTSGSDEQFF	TGCGCCAGCAGCCAAGATTCCGGGACTAGCGGGAGTGATGAGCAGTTCTTC
.	TRBV7-3	.	TRBJ2-1	CASSLDSYNEQFF	TGTGCCAGCAGCCTAGACAGTTACAATGAGCAGTTCTTC
.	TRBV5-1	.	TRBJ1-1	CASSFSDANTEAFF	TGCGCCAGCAGCTTCTCGGATGCGAACACTGAAGCTTTCTTT
TRBD2	TRBV9	.	TRBJ2-7	CASSVGGGTYEQYF	TGTGCCAGCAGCGTAGGCGGGGGGACCTACGAGCAGTACTTC
TRBD2	TRBV23-1	.	TRBJ2-1	CASRLTGTSGERDPEYEQFF	TGCGCCAGCAGGCTGACCGGGACTAGCGGGGAAAGGGACCCGGAATATGAGCAGTTCTTC